This TCR beta chain was sequenced during a study of CD8 T cells in ankylosing spondylitis. Germline assignment: CDR1 SGHRS and CDR2 YFSETQ. The CDR3 is 14 amino acids. V was trimmed by 0 bases and J by 5 bases, leaving 10 bases between them. This clonotype has ten or more counts. Quantitative barcoded 5'-RACE was used to prepare TCR beta libraries. TCRdb re-called the 5' RACE reads through MiXCR, storing one row per CDR3 protein. The profile shows about 340,000 distinct CDR3 sequences, approximately 15% of them singletons. The sequenced sample consisted of blood, either unsorted or a sorted T cell fraction (not recorded which). The chain has TRBV5-1 and TRBJ2-3; TRBD2 is a possible D gene (5 bases). The clonotype originates from a male donor with ankylosing spondylitis or in good health (not recorded which). CDR3 bases: TGCGCCAGCAGCTTGGCTGAGGGAAGAGATACGCAGTATTTT. Its translation: CASSLAEGRDTQYF.